This record covers a single TCR beta chain. Germline lookup yields CDR1 SEHNR and CDR2 FQNEAQ (reference sequence). With 2 bases clipped from V and 3 bases from J, the junction kept 13 bases outside the gene matches. This CDR3 spans 18 amino acids. The data stem from a study of T cell changes during pregnancy in multiple sclerosis. Sequencing was performed with immunoSEQ multiplex PCR; in TCRdb, only in-frame clones are kept and a portion is missing. Among 65,000 to 85,000 clones listed, approximately 93% were seen once. The rearrangement joins TRBV7-9 to TRBJ1-1; 9 bases are shared with TRBD1. This TCR was sampled from a female donor in good health, enrolled as a control in a pregnancy study. The material sequenced was peripheral blood, taken in the second trimester of pregnancy. The CDR3 nucleotides read TGTGCCAGCAGCTTACCGTCCTCGGGACAGGGTGCGGACACTGAAGCTTTCTTT. Its protein product is CASSLPSSGQGADTEAFF. Together with reference TRBV7-9 and TRBJ1-1, the CDR3 gives the full variable domain: DTGVSQNPRHKITKRGQNVTFRCDPISEHNRLYWYRQTLGQGPEFLTYFQNEAQLEKSRLLSDRFSAERPKGSFSTLEIQRTEQGDSAMYLCASSLPSSGQGADTEAFFGQGTRLTVV.